Each of the 15 T cell receptor beta chains below was sequenced from the same sample in a study of cytomegalovirus exposure and HLA in healthy donors. The PCR contained 60 Vbeta and 13 Jbeta primers. Clones were sequenced by immunoSEQ multiplex PCR, and TCRdb holds only the in-frame ones, with some missing. The data show 180,000 or so clones, 80% to 90% seen once. The sequencing input was PBMCs. The receptor set was obtained from a young man in good health and CMV-seropositive.

The J gene is TRBJ1-1, the V gene TRBV15; a weak D match, TRBD1 (5 bases). Trimming pared 0 bases from V and 1 base from J, leaving 15 bases between. This CDR3 contains 17 residues. Germline V lookup: CDR1 LNHNV, CDR2 YYDKDF (reference sequence). The CDR3 bases are TGTGCCACCAGCAGAGATCGTAGAGCCAGGGAGAACACTGAAGCTTTCTTT. As protein: CATSRDRRARENTEAFF.

The chain has TRBV5-1 and TRBJ2-7, with 10 bases identical to TRBD1. Per germline, CDR1 SGHRS and CDR2 YFSETQ. CDR3 size: 14 residues. With 0 bases clipped from V and 5 bases from J, the junction kept 2 bases outside the gene matches. The CDR3 is CASSLETGGDEQYF. Written as DNA, the CDR3 is TGCGCCAGCAGCTTGGAGACAGGGGGCGACGAGCAGTACTTC.

The chain links TRBV7-2 to TRBJ2-5; possibly TRBD2 for D (5 bases). With 5 bases removed from V and 4 bases from J, the gap between germline ends came to 20 bases. The CDR3 length is 16 residues. Germline loops: CDR1 SGHTA, CDR2 FQGNSA. CDR3 protein: CASSASLNSAGETQYF. Written as DNA, the CDR3 is TGTGCCAGCAGCGCTTCGTTGAACTCCGCGGGAGAGACCCAGTACTTC. The full variable domain, with the rest looked up from reference TRBV7-2 and TRBJ2-5, is GAGVSQSPSNKVTEKGKDVELRCDPISGHTALYWYRQSLGQGLEFLIYFQGNSAPDKSGLPSDRFSAERTGGSVSTLTIQRTQQEDSAVYLCASSASLNSAGETQYFGPGTRLLVL.

This chain uses TRBV6-5 with TRBJ2-5, with 7 bases fitting TRBD1. Trimming removed 6 bases from V and 4 bases from J; junction bases left unmatched: 5. This CDR3 has 13 amino acids. Germline V gene data show CDR1 as MNHEY and CDR2 as SVGAGI. The CDR3 DNA sequence: TGTGCCAGCAGACAGACAGGGCGAGAGACCCAGTACTTC. Protein sequence: CASRQTGRETQYF.

The chain carries TRBV2 and TRBJ1-5; TRBD1 aligns across 7 bases. Trimming removed 6 bases from V and 7 bases from J; junction bases left unmatched: 6. The CDR3 runs 13 residues. In germline, CDR1 is SNHLY, CDR2 FYNNEI. CDR3: CASRVGQVQPQHF. CDR3 DNA: TGTGCCAGCAGGGTTGGACAGGTACAGCCCCAGCATTTT.

This sequence joins TRBV6-5 and TRBJ2-7; TRBD2 aligns across 7 bases. This CDR3 is 14 amino acids long. The germline V gene has CDR1 MNHEY and CDR2 SVGAGI. Germline trimming cut 2 bases from V and 0 bases from J; bases unmatched to any gene: 1. The CDR3 here is CASSYREVSYEQYF. CDR3 in DNA: TGTGCCAGCAGTTACCGGGAGGTCTCCTACGAGCAGTACTTC.

In this sample, this clone turned up once. The V gene is TRBV11-3, the J gene TRBJ2-2, with 10 bases aligning to TRBD1. The CDR3 runs 17 residues. The V segment lost 0 bases and the J segment 4 bases; nucleotides outside the gene matches: 5. Germline V CDR1 and CDR2: SGHNT, YENEEA. CDR3 sequence (DNA): TGTGCCAGCAGCTTAGATTTAGGGACAGGGGCCACCGGGGAGCTGTTTTTT. It specifies CASSLDLGTGATGELFF. The full variable domain, its missing parts supplied by reference TRBV11-3 and TRBJ2-2, is EAGVVQSPRYKIIEKKQPVAFWCNPISGHNTLYWYLQNLGQGPELLIRYENEEAVDDSQLPKDRFSAERLKGVDSTLKIQPAELGDSAVYLCASSLDLGTGATGELFFGEGSRLTVL.

The rearrangement links TRBV7-6 to TRBJ2-7, with 9 bases lining up with TRBD2. The V segment lost 7 bases and the J segment 5 bases; nucleotides outside the gene matches: 12. The germline gives CDR1 SGHVS, CDR2 FNYEAQ. This CDR3 has 15 amino acids. CDR3 residues: CASTARAGGPDEQYF. In DNA form, the CDR3 reads TGTGCCAGCACGGCACGGGCGGGGGGGCCGGACGAGCAGTACTTC.

The V call is TRBV7-2, the J call TRBJ2-7, with 12 bases matching TRBD2. CDR3 length: 17 residues. V gave up 1 base and J gave up 0 bases; unmatched junction bases: 4. Germline V lookup: CDR1 SGHTA, CDR2 FQGNSA. Written as DNA, the CDR3 is TGTGCCAGCAGCTTAGGGCTAGCGGGGGGGTCCTCCTACGAGCAGTACTTC. Translating it yields CASSLGLAGGSSYEQYF.

This clone was detected once. J is TRBJ2-1 and V is TRBV11-2, with 10 bases lining up with TRBD2. The CDR3 runs to 15 residues. V shed 4 bases, J shed 5 bases, and the junction held 5 bases outside the gene matches. Germline CDR1 SGHAT, CDR2 FQNNGV. This chain's CDR3 is CASSSLAGVNNEQFF. CDR3 bases: TGTGCCAGCAGCTCCCTAGCGGGGGTCAACAATGAGCAGTTCTTC. The full variable domain, in which reference TRBV11-2 and TRBJ2-1 provide the parts outside the CDR3, is EAGVAQSPRYKIIEKRQSVAFWCNPISGHATLYWYQQILGQGPKLLIQFQNNGVVDDSQLPKDRFSAERLKGVDSTLKIQPAKLEDSAVYLCASSSLAGVNNEQFFGPGTRLTVL.

The sample holds one count of this clone. This chain connects TRBV5-4 to TRBJ1-1, with D perhaps TRBD1 (5 bases). The CDR3 totals 17 residues. Trimming removed 4 bases from V and 3 bases from J, with 22 bases in between. Germline loops: CDR1 SGHNT, CDR2 YYREEE (reference sequence). DNA of the CDR3: TGTGCCAGCAGCCCGGGGGGTTGGGGCAGAGAATACACTGAAGCTTTCTTT. This encodes CASSPGGWGREYTEAFF.

The rearrangement links TRBV5-1 to TRBJ1-5; tentative D call: TRBD1 (6 bases). The CDR3 contains 15 residues. Germline V lookup: CDR1 SGHRS, CDR2 YFSETQ. The ends were cut back, 4 bases at V and 5 bases at J, with 16 bases in the middle. CDR3 sequence reads: CASSRDGGLDQPQHF. DNA of the CDR3: TGCGCCAGCAGCCGGGATGGGGGCCTGGATCAGCCCCAGCATTTT.

The chain links TRBV9 to TRBJ1-2, with TRBD1 as a possible D gene (5 bases). V was trimmed by 6 bases and J by 2 bases, leaving 17 bases between them. The CDR3 extends over 15 amino acids. Germline V lookup: CDR1 SGDLS, CDR2 YYNGEE. CDR3: CASTQTSGRNYGYTF. The CDR3 DNA reads as TGTGCCAGCACCCAGACCTCAGGGCGGAACTATGGCTACACCTTC.

The chain links TRBV7-9 to TRBJ1-2; 10 bases match TRBD1. V shed 4 bases and J 1 base; nucleotides not matched to a gene: 0. Germline CDR1 reads SEHNR; CDR2 reads FQNEAQ (reference sequence). This CDR3 has 14 residues. The CDR3 loop is CASSWDRGNYGYTF. The CDR3 DNA sequence: TGTGCCAGCAGCTGGGACAGGGGTAACTATGGCTACACCTTC. Based on the CDR3 plus reference TRBV7-9 and TRBJ1-2, the full variable domain is DTGVSQNPRHKITKRGQNVTFRCDPISEHNRLYWYRQTLGQGPEFLTYFQNEAQLEKSRLLSDRFSAERPKGSFSTLEIQRTEQGDSAMYLCASSWDRGNYGYTFGSGTRLTVV.

The chain employs TRBV9 and TRBJ2-1; D is possibly TRBD1 (6 bases). Trimming stripped 0 bases from V and 2 bases from J, with 12 bases between. CDR1 and CDR2 from the germline V gene are SGDLS and YYNGEE. This CDR3 has 16 residues. The CDR3 sequence: CASSVAGQTTYNEQFF. The CDR3 DNA reads as TGTGCCAGCAGCGTAGCCGGACAGACTACCTACAATGAGCAGTTCTTC.